The present T cell receptor (beta chain) was sequenced within a study of cytomegalovirus exposure and HLA in healthy donors. Background on the study: Assignment to the Caucasian-associated ancestry cluster applied to approximately 80% of the approximately 390 genotyped donors. Overall study results and limits: In vitro confirmation showed three CMV-associated chains to be CMV antigen specific. The authors considered a cluster of highly shared sequence variants likely to be a sequencing artifact. The study dropped some indistinguishable V segments, TRBV6-2 and TRBV6-3 among them.

Concerning this clone itself: Its specificity is not known.

In the PCR, 60 Vbeta and 13 Jbeta primers were used. Only in-frame clones appear in the TCRdb table, and some are missing; sequencing was by immunoSEQ multiplex PCR. The data contain about 160,000 clones, roughly four fifths of them singletons. V gave up 4 bases and J gave up 0 bases; unmatched junction bases: 8. Germline V gene lookup returns CDR1 SGHDT and CDR2 YYEEEE. CDR3 size: 17 residues. V and J are TRBV5-6 and TRBJ1-1; 11 positions agree with TRBD1. Sequences were obtained from PBMCs. The TCR sequence derives from a woman aged 45-65 years in good health and CMV-seropositive. CDR3 in amino acids: CASSRRGQGAVNTEAFF. CDR3 nucleotide sequence: TGTGCCAGCAGCCGACGCGGACAGGGGGCGGTGAACACTGAAGCTTTCTTT.